Each of the 23 T cell receptor beta chains below was sequenced from the same sample in a study of T cells in Graves' hyperthyroidism and ophthalmopathy. It was RNA transcripts that yielded the amplified TCR beta CDR3 regions. Initially, a first-round RT-PCR of the TCR CDR3 employed the HTBI primer set. MiXCR, applied by TCRdb to the multiplex PCR reads, yields one record per CDR3 protein. In the table there are 400,000 to 500,000 distinct CDR3 sequences, approximately 15% of which are singletons. What was sequenced was blood. The receptors originated from a woman aged 18-30 years with Graves' hyperthyroidism.

Ten or more counts support this clonotype. The chain couples TRBV6-4 to TRBJ2-2; D gene uncertain. This CDR3 has 13 residues. Per germline, CDR1 MRHNA and CDR2 SNTAGT. V was cut by 5 bases and J by 7 bases, with 11 bases left in between. CDR3 DNA sequence: TGTGCCAGCAGTACCCGACCCGACGGGGAGCTGTTTTTT. Amino acid sequence: CASSTRPDGELFF.

This rearrangement joins TRBV29-1 to TRBJ1-2; D is possibly TRBD1 (6 bases). The CDR3 length is 11 residues. The germline CDR1 and CDR2 sequences are SQVTM and ANQGSEA. Trimming removed 5 bases at V and 3 bases at J, with 7 bases between. The CDR3 here is CSVQGYYGYTF. The CDR3, as DNA: TGCAGCGTTCAGGGGTACTATGGCTACACCTTC.

This clonotype was seen more than once but under ten times. V and J are TRBV6-1 and TRBJ2-7; 7 nucleotides line up with TRBD1. The J segment lost 3 bases and the V segment lost 1 base, leaving 3 bases of the junction unmatched. CDR1 and CDR2 from the germline V gene are MNHNS and SASEGT. CDR3 length: 14 residues. CDR3 bases: TGTGCCAGCAGTGAAGGCAGGGGGAACTACGAGCAGTACGTC. Amino acid sequence: CASSEGRGNYEQYV.

The rearrangement uses TRBV5-1 and TRBJ1-1; D may be TRBD1 (5 bases). The CDR3 contains 15 residues. V lost 4 bases and J lost 0, with 13 bases in between. Per the germline V gene, CDR1 is SGHRS and CDR2 is YFSETQ. The CDR3 loop is CASSTSGTVNTEAFF. The CDR3 bases are TGCGCCAGCAGCACTTCCGGGACGGTGAACACTGAAGCTTTCTTT.

The table lists this clonotype with many counts. The gene calls are TRBV7-9 and TRBJ2-1, with 8 nucleotides matching TRBD2. Germline V CDR1 and CDR2: SEHNR, FQNEAQ (reference sequence). The CDR3 is 16 amino acids. V shed 4 bases and J 6 bases; nucleotides not matched to a gene: 11. As DNA, the CDR3 is TGTGCCAGCAGCTCCTTTAGCGGGACATATTTCAATGAGCAGTTCTTC. Translated, it gives CASSSFSGTYFNEQFF.

This chain connects TRBV13 to TRBJ1-2, with 9 bases aligning to TRBD1. The CDR3 is made up of 16 amino acids. Per germline, CDR1 PRHDT and CDR2 FYEKMQ (reference sequence). The ends lost 1 base at V and 7 bases at J; junction bases unmatched: 10. In DNA form, the CDR3 reads TGTGCCAGCAGCTTAGCCTCCGGGACAGGGATGAGTGGCTACACCTTC. It is translated as CASSLASGTGMSGYTF.

Worth noting for this clonotype: A much larger clone lies one base from this, so it may be a read error. The rearrangement joins TRBV28 to TRBJ1-2; 9 bases map to TRBD1. The germline CDR1 and CDR2 sequences are MDHEN and SYDVKM. The CDR3 runs to 14 residues. With 5 bases clipped from V and 6 bases from J, the junction kept 7 bases outside the gene matches. CDR3 nucleotides: TGTGCCAGCAGTGAGGCCGGGACAGGGAATGGCTACACCTTC. Encoded protein: CASSEAGTGNGYTF.

The J gene is TRBJ2-5, the V gene TRBV11-3; D could derive from TRBD1 or TRBD2 (7 bases each). The V end lost 4 bases, the J end lost 1 base, and 19 bases lay between the germline ends. The CDR3 runs to 17 residues. Germline-derived CDR1 and CDR2 are SGHNT and YENEEA. The CDR3 DNA reads as TGTGCCAGCAGCTCAGGGGGGGAGGGTAGCGGCCAAGAGACCCAGTACTTC. Translating it yields CASSSGGEGSGQETQYF.

This clonotype was observed many times. The gene calls are TRBV25-1 and TRBJ2-3, with TRBD2 identical over 8 bases. Germline trimming cut 2 bases from V and 3 bases from J; bases unmatched to any gene: 10. Germline CDR1 MGHDK, CDR2 SYGVNS. This CDR3 is built from 17 residues. Written as DNA, the CDR3 is TGTGCCAGCAGTGAACCCCTTAGGCTAGCGGGTACAGATACGCAGTATTTT. It encodes CASSEPLRLAGTDTQYF. Using reference TRBV25-1 and TRBJ2-3 for the parts outside the CDR3, the full variable domain is EADIYQTPRYLVIGTGKKITLECSQTMGHDKMYWYQQDPGMELHLIHYSYGVNSTEKGDLSSESTVSRIRTEHFPLTLESARPSHTSQYLCASSEPLRLAGTDTQYFGPGTRLTVL.

This clonotype occurred many times. The chain recombines TRBV7-2 with TRBJ1-4, with TRBD1 matching over 10 bases. The J segment lost 5 bases and the V segment lost 6 bases, leaving 0 bases of the junction unmatched. CDR3 length equals 13 residues. Germline V lookup: CDR1 SGHTA, CDR2 FQGNSA. Written as DNA, the CDR3 is TGTGCCAGCAGGGACAGGGGGAATGAAAAACTGTTTTTT. Its translation is CASRDRGNEKLFF.

This chain connects TRBV9 to TRBJ2-2; D not resolved. Trimming pared 0 bases from V and 8 bases from J, leaving 8 bases between. Germline V gene data show CDR1 as SGDLS and CDR2 as YYNGEE. CDR3 length: 13 residues. As DNA, the CDR3 is TGTGCCAGCAGCGTAGTAGAGGCTGGGGAGCTGTTTTTT. It is translated as CASSVVEAGELFF.

This clonotype was detected ten times or more. V gene TRBV28 combines with J gene TRBJ2-1, with 7 bases identical to TRBD1. Per germline, CDR1 MDHEN and CDR2 SYDVKM. After removal of 6 bases from V and 4 bases from J, the junction contained 6 bases not matched to a gene. This CDR3 comprises 14 residues. The CDR3 DNA reads as TGTGCCAGCAGCCCGGGACAGCCTTACAATGAGCAGTTCTTC. It specifies CASSPGQPYNEQFF.

The chain carries TRBV19 and TRBJ1-5; D gene uncertain. V was pared by 3 bases and J by 3 bases, with 12 bases between. Per germline, CDR1 LNHDA and CDR2 SQIVND (reference sequence). CDR3 length: 15 amino acids. In nucleotides, the CDR3 is TGTGCCAGTAGTATGCTGGTGCAGCCCAATCAGCCCCAGCATTTT. Amino acids: CASSMLVQPNQPQHF.

The rearrangement joins TRBV7-9 to TRBJ2-5; 7 bases fit TRBD2. Germline CDR1 and CDR2: SEHNR and FQNEAQ (reference sequence). Trimming at V came to 1 base and at J to 2 bases, leaving 4 bases not matched to a gene. The CDR3 has 15 residues. The CDR3 region is CASSLVGGPQETQYF. CDR3 nucleotides: TGTGCCAGCAGCTTAGTGGGAGGGCCTCAAGAGACCCAGTACTTC.

The genes are TRBV5-1 and TRBJ1-2; D is possibly TRBD1 (5 bases). Germline loops: CDR1 SGHRS, CDR2 YFSETQ. The V gene lost 4 bases and the J gene lost 4 bases, with 8 bases spanning the gap. This CDR3 has 12 amino acids. In DNA, the CDR3 is TGCGCCAGCAGCACGGACACCTATGGCTACACCTTC. It codes for CASSTDTYGYTF.

This clonotype was observed many times. V and J are TRBV11-3 and TRBJ1-1; D is perhaps TRBD1 (5 bases). Germline assignment: CDR1 SGHNT and CDR2 YENEEA. The CDR3 is 13 amino acids. Deletions cut 7 bases from V and 3 bases from J, with 12 bases between. CDR3 in DNA: TGTGCCAGCACCCAAACAGGCTACACTGAAGCTTTCTTT. Protein sequence: CASTQTGYTEAFF. The whole variable domain, filled in from reference TRBV11-3 and TRBJ1-1, reads EAGVVQSPRYKIIEKKQPVAFWCNPISGHNTLYWYLQNLGQGPELLIRYENEEAVDDSQLPKDRFSAERLKGVDSTLKIQPAELGDSAVYLCASTQTGYTEAFFGQGTRLTVV.

At least ten counts were recorded for this clonotype. The chain is built from TRBV7-2 and TRBJ1-1, with a weak D call TRBD1 (5 bases). The length of the CDR3 is 13 residues. V dropped 6 bases and J dropped 7 bases, with 15 bases sitting between them. CDR1 is SGHTA, CDR2 FQGNSA, per germline. In DNA form, the CDR3 reads TGTGCCAGCAGGACGGGACCCCGGGGTGAAGCTTTCTTT. Translating gives CASRTGPRGEAFF. Filled out from reference TRBV7-2 and TRBJ1-1, the complete variable domain reads GAGVSQSPSNKVTEKGKDVELRCDPISGHTALYWYRQSLGQGLEFLIYFQGNSAPDKSGLPSDRFSAERTGGSVSTLTIQRTQQEDSAVYLCASRTGPRGEAFFGQGTRLTVV.

This clonotype showed up just a few times. V gene TRBV25-1 combines with J gene TRBJ2-5; TRBD2 agrees at 9 bases. The ends lost 4 bases at V and 6 bases at J; junction bases unmatched: 12. Germline CDR1 MGHDK, CDR2 SYGVNS. CDR3 length: 16 residues. CDR3 region: CASSVTTSGPNQTQYF. The DNA of the CDR3 is TGTGCCAGCAGTGTAACTACTAGCGGGCCCAACCAGACCCAGTACTTC.

This clonotype has ten or more counts. V is TRBV27 and J is TRBJ1-5; TRBD1 is a possible D gene (6 bases). CDR3 length: 15 amino acids. Germline V gene lookup returns CDR1 MNHEY and CDR2 SMNVEV (reference sequence). Trimming stripped 6 bases from V and 4 bases from J, with 16 bases between. CDR3 amino acids: CASRQGRGTNQPQHF. The CDR3 bases are TGTGCCAGCAGACAAGGAAGGGGGACGAATCAGCCCCAGCATTTT.

The chain has TRBV24-1 and TRBJ2-3; 13 positions match TRBD2. CDR1 is KGHDR, CDR2 SFDVKD, per germline. The CDR3 loop spans 15 amino acids. V was pared by 7 bases and J by 5 bases, with 5 bases of the junction left unmatched. The CDR3 is CATSGTSGKIDTQYF. The CDR3 nucleotides are TGTGCCACCAGCGGGACTAGCGGGAAAATAGATACGCAGTATTTT.

This clonotype was seen repeatedly, ten times or more. The rearrangement links TRBV19 to TRBJ2-6, with a weak D call TRBD2 (5 bases). CDR3 length: 14 amino acids. V shed 10 bases and J shed 4 bases, with 14 bases lying between them. Germline loops: CDR1 LNHDA, CDR2 SQIVND (reference sequence). The CDR3 bases are TGTGCCACGGCGTCCACGGGAGGGGCCAACGTCCTGACTTTC. It specifies CATASTGGANVLTF.

The rearrangement links TRBV20-1 to TRBJ2-2; the D gene is possibly TRBD1 (5 bases). Trimming cost V 2 bases and J 2 bases, with 6 bases left between them. Germline CDR1 and CDR2: DFQATT and SNEGSKA (reference sequence). The CDR3 covers 13 residues. CDR3 sequence (DNA): TGCAGTGCTAGACAGGGAAACACCGGGGAGCTGTTTTTT. Its translation: CSARQGNTGELFF.

V and J are TRBV14 and TRBJ2-1, with TRBD2 identical over 9 bases. This CDR3 contains 17 residues. J was trimmed by 10 bases and V by 1 base; bases with no gene match: 14. The germline V gene has CDR1 SGHDN and CDR2 FVKESK. CDR3 protein: CASSQALSGGLALEQFF. The CDR3 DNA follows: TGTGCCAGCAGCCAAGCTCTGAGCGGGGGGCTCGCTTTAGAGCAGTTCTTC.